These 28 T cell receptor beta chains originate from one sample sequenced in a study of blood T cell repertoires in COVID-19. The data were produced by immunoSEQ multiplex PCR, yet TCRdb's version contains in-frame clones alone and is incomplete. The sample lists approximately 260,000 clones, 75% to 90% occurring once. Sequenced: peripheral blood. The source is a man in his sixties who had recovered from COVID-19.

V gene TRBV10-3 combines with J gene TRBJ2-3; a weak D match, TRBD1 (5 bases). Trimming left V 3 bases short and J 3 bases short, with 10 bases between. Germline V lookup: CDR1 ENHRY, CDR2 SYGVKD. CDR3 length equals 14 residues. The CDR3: CAISEGDRTDTQYF. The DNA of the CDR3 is TGTGCCATCAGTGAAGGAGACAGAACAGATACGCAGTATTTT.

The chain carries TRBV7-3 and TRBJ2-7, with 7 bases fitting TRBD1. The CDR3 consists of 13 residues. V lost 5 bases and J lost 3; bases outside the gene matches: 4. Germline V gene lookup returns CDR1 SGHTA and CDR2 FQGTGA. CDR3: CASSPTGFYEQYF. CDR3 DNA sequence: TGTGCCAGCAGCCCGACAGGGTTCTACGAGCAGTACTTC.

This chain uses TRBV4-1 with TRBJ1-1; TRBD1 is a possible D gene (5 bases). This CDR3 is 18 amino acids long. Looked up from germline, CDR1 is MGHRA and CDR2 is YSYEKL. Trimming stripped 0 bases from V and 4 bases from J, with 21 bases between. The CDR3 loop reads CASSQDGPQWGPGTEAFF. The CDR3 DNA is TGCGCCAGCAGCCAAGATGGGCCCCAGTGGGGCCCAGGCACTGAAGCTTTCTTT.

CDR3 DNA sequence: TGTGCCAGCAGTCCCGGACTAGCGGGAGTCCGTGAGCAGTACTTC. Translation: CASSPGLAGVREQYF. This chain connects TRBV27 to TRBJ2-7, with TRBD2 matching over 13 bases. V trimming: 5 bases; J trimming: 7 bases; junction bases outside the gene matches: 8. The CDR3 has 15 residues. The V gene's germline CDR1 is MNHEY and CDR2 SMNVEV (reference sequence).

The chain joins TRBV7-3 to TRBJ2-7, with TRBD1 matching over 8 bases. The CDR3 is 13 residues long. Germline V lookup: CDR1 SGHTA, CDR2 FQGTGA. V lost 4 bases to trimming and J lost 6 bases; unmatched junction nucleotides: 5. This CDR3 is CASSSQQGAEQYF. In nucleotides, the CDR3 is TGTGCCAGCAGCTCCCAGCAGGGGGCCGAGCAGTACTTC.

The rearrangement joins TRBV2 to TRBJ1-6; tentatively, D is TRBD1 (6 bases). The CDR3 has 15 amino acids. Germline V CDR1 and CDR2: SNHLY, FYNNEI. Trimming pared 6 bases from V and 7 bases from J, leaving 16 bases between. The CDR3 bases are TGTGCCAGCAGAGAACAGGGACACGCAAATTCACCCCTCCACTTT. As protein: CASREQGHANSPLHF.

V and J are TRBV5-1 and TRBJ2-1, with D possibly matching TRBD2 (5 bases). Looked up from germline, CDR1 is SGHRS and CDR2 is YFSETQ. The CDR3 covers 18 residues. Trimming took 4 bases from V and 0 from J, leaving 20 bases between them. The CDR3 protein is CASSLGGAALSSYNEQFF. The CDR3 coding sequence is TGCGCCAGCAGCCTCGGTGGAGCGGCCCTTAGCTCCTACAATGAGCAGTTCTTC.

CDR3 in amino acids: CASSFTSGGTGELFF. The CDR3 region has the DNA TGTGCCAGCAGCTTTACTAGCGGGGGAACCGGGGAGCTGTTTTTT. The V and J genes are TRBV7-3 and TRBJ2-2, with 11 bases fitting TRBD2. The junction had 2 bases not matched to a gene; V was cut back by 3 bases and J by 5 bases. Germline V CDR1 and CDR2: SGHTA, FQGTGA. CDR3 size: 15 residues.

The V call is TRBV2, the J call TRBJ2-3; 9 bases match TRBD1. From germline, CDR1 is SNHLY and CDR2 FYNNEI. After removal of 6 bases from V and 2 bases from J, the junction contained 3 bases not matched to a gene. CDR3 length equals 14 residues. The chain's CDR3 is CASSRDRATDTQYF. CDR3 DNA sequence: TGTGCCAGCAGCCGGGACAGGGCCACAGATACGCAGTATTTT.

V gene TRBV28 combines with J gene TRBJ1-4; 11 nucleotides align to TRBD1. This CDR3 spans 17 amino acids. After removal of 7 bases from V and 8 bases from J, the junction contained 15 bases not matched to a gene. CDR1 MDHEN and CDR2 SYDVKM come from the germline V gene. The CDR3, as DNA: TGTGCCAGCACCTCGGGTGGGACAGGGGGTTTTGGGGAAAAACTGTTTTTT. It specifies CASTSGGTGGFGEKLFF.

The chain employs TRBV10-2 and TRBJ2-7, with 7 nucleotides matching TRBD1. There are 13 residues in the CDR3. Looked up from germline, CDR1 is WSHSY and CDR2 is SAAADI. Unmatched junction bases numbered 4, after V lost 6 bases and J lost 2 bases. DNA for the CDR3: TGCGCCAGCAGCCCGGGACAGCCCTACGAGCAGTACTTC. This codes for CASSPGQPYEQYF.

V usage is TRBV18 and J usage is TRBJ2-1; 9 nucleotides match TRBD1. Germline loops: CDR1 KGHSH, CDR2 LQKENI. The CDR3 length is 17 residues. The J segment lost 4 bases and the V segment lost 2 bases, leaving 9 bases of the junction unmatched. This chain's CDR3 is CASSPTGTGILYNEQFF. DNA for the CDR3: TGTGCCAGCTCACCAACCGGGACAGGGATTCTTTACAATGAGCAGTTCTTC. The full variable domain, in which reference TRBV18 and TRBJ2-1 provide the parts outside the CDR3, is NAGVMQNPRHLVRRRGQEARLRCSPMKGHSHVYWYRQLPEEGLKFMVYLQKENIIDESGMPKERFSAEFPKEGPSILRIQQVVRGDSAAYFCASSPTGTGILYNEQFFGPGTRLTVL.

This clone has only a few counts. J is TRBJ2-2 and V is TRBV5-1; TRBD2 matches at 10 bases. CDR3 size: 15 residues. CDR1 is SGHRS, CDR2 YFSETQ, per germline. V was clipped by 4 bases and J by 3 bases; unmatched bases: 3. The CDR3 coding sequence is TGCGCCAGCAGCGTCGGACTAGCGGACACCGGGGAGCTGTTTTTT. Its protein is CASSVGLADTGELFF.

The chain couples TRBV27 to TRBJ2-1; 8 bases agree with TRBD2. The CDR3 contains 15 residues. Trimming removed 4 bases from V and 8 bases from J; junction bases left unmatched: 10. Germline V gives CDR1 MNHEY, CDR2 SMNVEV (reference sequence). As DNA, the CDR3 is TGTGCCAGCAGTTGGGTCGGGGGGGCCTTGGATGAGCAGTTCTTC. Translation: CASSWVGGALDEQFF.

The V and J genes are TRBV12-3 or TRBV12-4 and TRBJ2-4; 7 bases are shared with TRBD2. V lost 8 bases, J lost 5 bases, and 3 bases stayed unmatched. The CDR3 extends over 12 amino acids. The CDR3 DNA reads TGTGCCAGCGGGACTACAGAAAACATTCAGTACTTC. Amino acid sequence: CASGTTENIQYF.

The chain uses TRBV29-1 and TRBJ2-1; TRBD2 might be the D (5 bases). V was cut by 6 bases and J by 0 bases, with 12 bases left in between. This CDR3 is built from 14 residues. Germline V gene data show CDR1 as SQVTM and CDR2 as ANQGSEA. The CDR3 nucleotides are TGCAGCGTCGGCGAGGGTAGCTCCTACAATGAGCAGTTCTTC. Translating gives CSVGEGSSYNEQFF.

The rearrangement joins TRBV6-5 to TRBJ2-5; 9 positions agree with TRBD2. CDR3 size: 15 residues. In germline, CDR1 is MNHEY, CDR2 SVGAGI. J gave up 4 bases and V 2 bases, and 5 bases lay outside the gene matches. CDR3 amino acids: CASSYRRAGGETQYF. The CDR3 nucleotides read TGTGCCAGCAGTTACAGGCGAGCGGGGGGAGAGACCCAGTACTTC.

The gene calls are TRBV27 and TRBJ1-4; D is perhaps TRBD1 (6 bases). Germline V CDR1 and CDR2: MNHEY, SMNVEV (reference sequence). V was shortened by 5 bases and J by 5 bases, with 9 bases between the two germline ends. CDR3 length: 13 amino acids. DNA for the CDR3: TGTGCCAGCAGTCACAGGGACAATGAAAAACTGTTTTTT. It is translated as CASSHRDNEKLFF.

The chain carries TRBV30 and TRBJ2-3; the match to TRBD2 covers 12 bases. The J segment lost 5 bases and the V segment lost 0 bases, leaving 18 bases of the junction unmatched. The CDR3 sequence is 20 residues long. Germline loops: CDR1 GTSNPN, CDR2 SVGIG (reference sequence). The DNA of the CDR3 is TGTGCCTGGAGTGTAGTTAGGCTAGCGGGAGGGCCGGGGGACGTAGATACGCAGTATTTT. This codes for CAWSVVRLAGGPGDVDTQYF.

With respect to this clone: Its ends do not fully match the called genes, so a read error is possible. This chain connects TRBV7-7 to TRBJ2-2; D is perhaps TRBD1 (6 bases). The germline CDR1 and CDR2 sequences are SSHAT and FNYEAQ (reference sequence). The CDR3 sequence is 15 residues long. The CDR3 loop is CASRSGVLDTGELFF. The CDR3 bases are TGTGCTAGCAGGTCAGGGGTTCTGGACACCGGGGAGCTGTTTTTT.

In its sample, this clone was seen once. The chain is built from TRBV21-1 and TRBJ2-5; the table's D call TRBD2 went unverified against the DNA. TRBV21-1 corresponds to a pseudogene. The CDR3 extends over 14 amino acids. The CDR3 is CASSNWTSEETQYF. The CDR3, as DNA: TGTGCCAGCAGCAACTGGACTAGCGAAGAGACCCAGTACTTC.

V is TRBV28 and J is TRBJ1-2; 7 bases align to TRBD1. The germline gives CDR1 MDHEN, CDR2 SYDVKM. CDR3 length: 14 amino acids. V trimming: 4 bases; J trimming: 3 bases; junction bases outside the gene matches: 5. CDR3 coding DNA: TGTGCCAGCAGTTCCACAGGGGTGCACTATGGCTACACCTTC. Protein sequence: CASSSTGVHYGYTF.

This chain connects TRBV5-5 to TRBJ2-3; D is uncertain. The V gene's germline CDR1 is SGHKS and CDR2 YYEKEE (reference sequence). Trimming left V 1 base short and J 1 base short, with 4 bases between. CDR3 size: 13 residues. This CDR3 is CASSLLGTDTQYF. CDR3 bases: TGTGCCAGCAGCTTGCTTGGCACAGATACGCAGTATTTT.

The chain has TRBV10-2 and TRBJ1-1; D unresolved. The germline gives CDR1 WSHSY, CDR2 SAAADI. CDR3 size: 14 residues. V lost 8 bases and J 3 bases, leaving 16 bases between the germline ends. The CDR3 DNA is TGCGCCAGCTGCCAACAGAGGACTTACACTGAAGCTTTCTTT. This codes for CASCQQRTYTEAFF.

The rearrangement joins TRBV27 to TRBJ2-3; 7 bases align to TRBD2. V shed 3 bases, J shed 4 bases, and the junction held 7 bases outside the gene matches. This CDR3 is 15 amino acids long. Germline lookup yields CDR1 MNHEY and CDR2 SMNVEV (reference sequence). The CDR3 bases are TGTGCCAGCAGTTTTATTATTGGGGGGGCAGATACGCAGTATTTT. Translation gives CASSFIIGGADTQYF.

The CDR3 sequence is CAISSYNEQFF. As DNA, the CDR3 is TGTGCCATTTCATCCTACAATGAGCAGTTCTTC. This chain links TRBV28 with TRBJ2-1; no firm D call. This CDR3 comprises 11 residues. Trimming stripped 10 bases from V and 1 base from J, with 5 bases between. Germline CDR1 MDHEN, CDR2 SYDVKM.

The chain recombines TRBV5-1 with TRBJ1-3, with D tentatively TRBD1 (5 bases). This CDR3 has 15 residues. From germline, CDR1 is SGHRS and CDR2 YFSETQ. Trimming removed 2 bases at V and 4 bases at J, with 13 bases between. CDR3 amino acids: CASSLGVEIGNTIYF. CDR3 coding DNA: TGCGCCAGCAGCTTAGGGGTAGAAATCGGAAACACCATATATTTT.

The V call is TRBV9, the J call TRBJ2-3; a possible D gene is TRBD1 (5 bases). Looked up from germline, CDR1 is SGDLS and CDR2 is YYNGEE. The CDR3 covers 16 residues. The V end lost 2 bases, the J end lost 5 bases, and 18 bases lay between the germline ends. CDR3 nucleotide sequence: TGTGCCAGCAGCGTTCGAGCTGACAGCCCAGGAGATACGCAGTATTTT. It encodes CASSVRADSPGDTQYF. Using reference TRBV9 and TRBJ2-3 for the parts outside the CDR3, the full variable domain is DSGVTQTPKHLITATGQRVTLRCSPRSGDLSVYWYQQSLDQGLQFLIQYYNGEERAKGNILERFSAQQFPDLHSELNLSSLELGDSALYFCASSVRADSPGDTQYFGPGTRLTVL.